The next 23 T cell receptor beta chains were all read from a single sample in a study of T cells in tuberculosis. Generated by immunoSEQ multiplex PCR, the TCRdb table keeps only in-frame clones and is missing some. The sample lists about 41,000 clones, roughly 96% occurring once. The sequenced sample consisted of PBMCs. The receptor source for this set is a donor aged 10 to 29 with latent tuberculosis or without tuberculosis infection.

CDR3 residues: CASSFRGRRYGYTF. Here the CDR3 DNA reads TGTGCCAGCAGCTTCAGGGGTAGACGCTATGGCTACACCTTC. The chain is built from TRBV7-9 and TRBJ1-2, with D possibly TRBD1 on 6 matching bases. CDR1 and CDR2 from the germline V gene are SEHNR and FQNEAQ (reference sequence). The CDR3 consists of 14 residues. V lost 3 bases and J lost 4, with 12 bases in between. Full variable domain (missing parts from reference TRBV7-9 and TRBJ1-2): DTGVSQNPRHKITKRGQNVTFRCDPISEHNRLYWYRQTLGQGPEFLTYFQNEAQLEKSRLLSDRFSAERPKGSFSTLEIQRTEQGDSAMYLCASSFRGRRYGYTFGSGTRLTVV.

This clone came up once. This chain connects TRBV4-1 to TRBJ1-1; perhaps TRBD1 as D (6 bases). The V and J ends lost 2 bases and 4 bases respectively, with 14 bases between them. The CDR3 sequence is 15 residues long. Germline-derived CDR1 and CDR2 are MGHRA and YSYEKL. The CDR3 DNA is TGCGCCAGCAGCCAAACACAGGGCTATGGCACTGAAGCTTTCTTT. Translated: CASSQTQGYGTEAFF.

The rearrangement links TRBV28 to TRBJ2-6, with unresolved D. The CDR3 has 16 residues. The V gene's germline CDR1 is MDHEN and CDR2 SYDVKM. The V end was cut by 4 bases, the J end by 2 bases, with 12 bases between. CDR3 nucleotide sequence: TGTGCCAGCAGTTCACTAAGCAGACCTGGGGCCAACGTCCTGACTTTC. Its protein is CASSSLSRPGANVLTF. Variable domain in full (rest from reference TRBV28 and TRBJ2-6): DVKVTQSSRYLVKRTGEKVFLECVQDMDHENMFWYRQDPGLGLRLIYFSYDVKMKEKGDIPEGYSVSREKKERFSLILESASTNQTSMYLCASSSLSRPGANVLTFGAGSRLTVL.

This chain uses TRBV28 with TRBJ1-5; 9 bases line up with TRBD1. The CDR3 totals 20 residues. V gave up 4 bases and J gave up 3 bases; unmatched junction bases: 19. CDR1 and CDR2 (germline): MDHEN, SYDVKM. The DNA for the CDR3 is TGTGCCAGCAGTTCCCCCTCGGGACAGGGTATTGCCCCCCTCAATCAGCCCCAGCATTTT. It is translated as CASSSPSGQGIAPLNQPQHF.

This chain uses TRBV11-2 with TRBJ1-2; D call uncertain. CDR1 is SGHAT, CDR2 FQNNGV, per germline. The CDR3 is made up of 14 amino acids. Deletions cut 1 base from V and 4 bases from J, with 10 bases between. The CDR3 coding sequence is TGTGCCAGCAGCTTAGTTGCTGGCTCCTATGGCTACACCTTC. It codes for CASSLVAGSYGYTF.

The V and J genes are TRBV4-3 and TRBJ2-1, with a tentative D call TRBD1 (6 bases). V gave up 3 bases and J gave up 0 bases, with 12 bases separating them. The CDR3 spans 16 residues. Per germline, CDR1 LGHNA and CDR2 YSLEER. As DNA, the CDR3 is TGCGCCAGCAGCCAGGTTGGGACATACTCCTACAATGAGCAGTTCTTC. Translated, it gives CASSQVGTYSYNEQFF.

The chain carries TRBV7-8 and TRBJ1-2; the D gene is possibly TRBD1 (5 bases). The CDR3 has 16 residues. The germline gives CDR1 SGHVS, CDR2 FQNEAQ. The germline V and J ends were trimmed by 5 bases and 0 bases, with 16 bases remaining between them. The CDR3 spells CASSPSGASTNYGYTF. As DNA, the CDR3 is TGTGCCAGCAGCCCGAGTGGGGCGTCCACTAACTATGGCTACACCTTC.

The J gene is TRBJ1-6, the V gene TRBV11-3, with D unresolved. Looked up from germline, CDR1 is SGHNT and CDR2 is YENEEA. The ends were cut back, 5 bases at V and 16 bases at J, with 18 bases in the middle. The CDR3 totals 13 residues. The CDR3 DNA is TGTGCCAGCAGCACGAGTCCGGGAAACCCTCTCCACTTT. It specifies CASSTSPGNPLHF.

The J gene is TRBJ1-1, the V gene TRBV2; possibly TRBD1 for D (6 bases). There are 17 residues in the CDR3. V dropped 3 bases and J dropped 0 bases, with 17 bases sitting between them. Germline V gives CDR1 SNHLY, CDR2 FYNNEI. CDR3 nucleotide sequence: TGTGCCAGCAGTGACGCCTCCGGGGGGCGGGTGAACACTGAAGCTTTCTTT. Its protein is CASSDASGGRVNTEAFF.

The chain employs TRBV19 and TRBJ2-3, with 13 bases aligning to TRBD2. Germline V gene lookup returns CDR1 LNHDA and CDR2 SQIVND (reference sequence). The CDR3 extends over 16 amino acids. J lost 5 bases, V lost 5 bases, and 7 bases had no gene match. CDR3 sequence reads: CASSVLAGGPKDTQYF. In nucleotides, the CDR3 is TGTGCCAGTAGTGTACTAGCGGGGGGGCCTAAAGATACGCAGTATTTT.

The chain couples TRBV28 to TRBJ1-2; the D is unclear. The CDR3 contains 18 residues. Germline CDR1 reads MDHEN; CDR2 reads SYDVKM. Trimming pared 5 bases from V and 0 bases from J, leaving 22 bases between. The CDR3 spells CASSKITWVRSSNYGYTF. As DNA, the CDR3 is TGTGCCAGCAGTAAGATCACCTGGGTCCGGAGCTCTAACTATGGCTACACCTTC.

This clone was recorded a few times. V and J are TRBV12-2 and TRBJ1-2; the DNA was not compared with TRBD1, the D call given in the table. TRBV12-2 is shown as a pseudogene. There are 19 residues in the CDR3. CDR3 coding DNA: TGTGCAAGTCGCTTACCCACCGGCTGGGACAGGGGCTGTGACTATGGCTACACCTTC. Translated, it gives CASRLPTGWDRGCDYGYTF.

This clone was observed a single time. This chain joins TRBV4-1 and TRBJ2-7; possibly TRBD2 for D (7 bases). The CDR3 covers 14 residues. Germline CDR1 MGHRA, CDR2 YSYEKL. Trimming left V 1 base short and J 2 bases short, with 9 bases between. CDR3 in DNA: TGCGCCAGCAGCCAAGGGGAGGGGGCCTACGAGCAGTACTTC. Its protein product is CASSQGEGAYEQYF.

The CDR3 DNA sequence: TGTGCCAGCAGCTTGGGTAGGGGTTTCTCTGAAGCTTTCTTT. Translation gives CASSLGRGFSEAFF. The gene calls are TRBV7-2 and TRBJ1-1; possibly TRBD1 for D (5 bases). The CDR3 covers 14 residues. Germline V gene lookup returns CDR1 SGHTA and CDR2 FQGNSA. V was shortened by 3 bases and J by 6 bases, with 14 bases between the two germline ends.

This chain joins TRBV7-8 and TRBJ2-1; D perhaps matches TRBD1 (5 bases). The CDR3 contains 14 residues. Germline V CDR1 and CDR2: SGHVS, FQNEAQ. V lost 5 bases to trimming and J lost 5 bases, with 13 bases between them. The CDR3 DNA sequence: TGTGCCAGCAGCCTACCAGGGTTAAACAATGAGCAGTTCTTC. Protein sequence: CASSLPGLNNEQFF.

Regarding this clone: Mismatch with germline at one junction end may stem from a read error. CDR3 sequence reads: CASSIGGTSRFTDF. In DNA, the CDR3 is TGTGCCAGCAGTATAGGCGGGACTAGCAGATTTACAGACTTC. This chain uses TRBV28 with TRBJ2-7; 9 bases fit TRBD2. Germline-derived CDR1 and CDR2 are MDHEN and SYDVKM. The CDR3 extends over 14 amino acids.

The V gene is TRBV15, the J gene TRBJ1-1, with 7 bases identical to TRBD1. Germline trimming cut 3 bases from V and 8 bases from J; bases unmatched to any gene: 3. There are 12 residues in the CDR3. Germline values: CDR1 LNHNV, CDR2 YYDKDF (reference sequence). In DNA, the CDR3 is TGTGCCACCAGCAGGGGGACAGCAGAAGCTTTCTTT. It specifies CATSRGTAEAFF.

This chain uses TRBV10-3 with TRBJ1-1, with 7 bases lining up with TRBD1. V trimming: 4 bases; J trimming: 4 bases; junction bases outside the gene matches: 6. From germline, CDR1 is ENHRY and CDR2 SYGVKD. CDR3 length: 14 residues. CDR3 protein: CAISGDRESTEAFF. CDR3 sequence (DNA): TGTGCCATCAGTGGAGACAGGGAAAGCACTGAAGCTTTCTTT.

This rearrangement joins TRBV28 to TRBJ1-2; 11 bases agree with TRBD1. The CDR3 spans 16 residues. The V gene end was trimmed by 8 bases and the J gene end by 6 bases; junction bases not matched to a gene: 14. Germline assignment: CDR1 MDHEN and CDR2 SYDVKM. As DNA, the CDR3 is TGTGCCAGCTCCGGGACAGGGGGTAGAGTATCCCATGGCTACACCTTC. This translates into CASSGTGGRVSHGYTF.

The V and J genes are TRBV9 and TRBJ2-5; TRBD2 matches at 15 bases. Germline-derived CDR1 and CDR2 are SGDLS and YYNGEE. Trimming removed 4 bases from V and 5 bases from J; junction bases left unmatched: 12. The CDR3 length is 18 residues. The CDR3 spells CASSTRTSGGAGRETQYF. In nucleotides, the CDR3 is TGTGCCAGCAGCACCCGGACTAGCGGGGGGGCCGGAAGGGAGACCCAGTACTTC.

J is TRBJ2-1 and V is TRBV11-3; 13 positions agree with TRBD2. Germline CDR1 and CDR2: SGHNT and YENEEA. J lost 5 bases, V lost 5 bases, and 9 bases had no gene match. The length of the CDR3 is 17 residues. The CDR3 nucleotides read TGTGCCAGCAGCACTAGCGGGGGGGAATTGGGTGACAATGAGCAGTTCTTC. It specifies CASSTSGGELGDNEQFF.

The J gene is TRBJ2-2, the V gene TRBV9, with D maybe TRBD2 (6 bases). This CDR3 contains 14 residues. V was shortened by 4 bases and J by 7 bases, with 14 bases between the two germline ends. CDR1 SGDLS and CDR2 YYNGEE come from the germline V gene. CDR3 loop: CASSPGWGDGELFF. CDR3 DNA sequence: TGTGCCAGCAGCCCCGGGTGGGGGGACGGGGAGCTGTTTTTT.

This rearrangement joins TRBV4-1 to TRBJ1-1; D possibly corresponds to TRBD1 (6 bases). The germline CDR1 and CDR2 sequences are MGHRA and YSYEKL. This CDR3 contains 15 residues. V shed 8 bases and J shed 4 bases, with 20 bases lying between them. CDR3 nucleotide sequence: TGCGCCAGCCATGTAGTGGGGGCCGAAATCACTGAAGCTTTCTTT. This sequence encodes CASHVVGAEITEAFF.